These T cell receptor beta chains were read from a single sample in a study of radiotherapy plus CTLA-4 blockade in lung cancer. Assay used: immunoSEQ multiplex PCR; TCRdb lists only in-frame clones, some missing. The data show roughly 80,000 clones, 78% seen once. This specimen was peripheral blood, taken from a patient treated with radiotherapy plus ipilimumab. The source is a human donor with non-small cell lung cancer who had a partial response to radiotherapy plus ipilimumab. Some clones in this sample may be carry-over from other donors' samples. The CDR3 runs from the conserved cysteine through the conserved F or W. Fields, in order: J gene, V gene, D gene, clone size, CDR3 protein, CDR3 DNA. The D gene is left open where the match is weak. The size entry is marked missing in some rows and otherwise reads once, few, many or a size class.

TRBJ1-1 TRBV5-4 - - CASSFPGQMGTEAFF TGTGCCAGCAGCTTTCCAGGACAGATGGGGACTGAAGCTTTCTTT
TRBJ2-7 TRBV19 TRBD2 - CASSTSGGEQYF TGTGCCAGTAGTACGTCGGGGGGCGAGCAGTACTTC
TRBJ1-1 TRBV19 - - CASSMAGRDLGRIGMTAFF TGTGCCAGTAGTATGGCCGGCCGGGATTTGGGCCGAATTGGAATGACGGCTTTCTTT
TRBJ2-6 TRBV6-1 TRBD1 - CASSGQGSSGANVLTF TGTGCCAGCAGTGGACAGGGGAGTTCTGGGGCCAACGTCCTGACTTTC
TRBJ1-5 TRBV28 TRBD1 - CASSDRAWGSNQPQHF TGTGCCAGCAGTGACAGGGCGTGGGGTAGCAATCAGCCCCAGCATTTT
TRBJ2-7 TRBV5-1 TRBD2 - CASSLGTRNSYEQYF TGCGCCAGCAGCTTGGGGACTAGAAACTCCTACGAGCAGTACTTC
TRBJ1-2 TRBV25-1 - - CASSESSQGHWVYGYTF TGTGCCAGCAGTGAATCTAGTCAGGGGCACTGGGTCTATGGCTACACCTTC
TRBJ2-7 TRBV19 - - CASSGGPGNEQYF TGTGCCAGTAGTGGGGGCCCCGGAAACGAGCAGTACTTC
TRBJ2-1 TRBV9 - once CASSFLTGSSYNEQFF TGTGCCAGCAGCTTTCTAACTGGGAGCTCCTACAATGAGCAGTTCTTC
TRBJ1-5 TRBV28 TRBD1 few CASSLSPGQGAYQPQHF TGTGCCAGCAGTTTATCTCCAGGACAGGGGGCGTATCAGCCCCAGCATTTT
TRBJ2-1 TRBV5-3 TRBD2 few CARSRLAEGYNEQFF TGTGCCAGAAGCCGACTAGCGGAGGGTTACAATGAGCAGTTCTTC
TRBJ2-7 TRBV6-5 TRBD2 few CASSYTGLAGAHEQYF TGTGCCAGCAGTTACACCGGACTAGCGGGAGCCCACGAGCAGTACTTC
TRBJ2-1 TRBV19 TRBD1 - CASSRARQGSSYNEQFF TGTGCCAGTAGTAGGGCTCGACAGGGCAGCTCCTACAATGAGCAGTTCTTC
TRBJ2-2 TRBV6-1 - - CASNSRGPTGELFF TGTGCCAGCAATTCGCGGGGGCCCACCGGGGAGCTGTTTTTT
TRBJ2-1 TRBV28 - - CASRLVGVLDEQFF TGTGCCAGCAGGCTAGTTGGTGTTCTGGATGAGCAGTTCTTC
TRBJ2-1 TRBV4-1 TRBD1 once CASSSTGGPYNEQFF TGCGCCAGCAGCTCAACAGGGGGACCCTACAATGAGCAGTTCTTC
TRBJ2-2 TRBV28 - - CASTSGDWGGTGELFF TGTGCCAGCACCTCTGGGGATTGGGGAGGCACCGGGGAGCTGTTTTTT
TRBJ2-3 TRBV4-3 - - CASSQDDGRAADTQYF TGCGCCAGCAGCCAAGATGACGGCAGGGCAGCAGATACGCAGTATTTT
TRBJ2-4 TRBV10-3 TRBD1 - CAISEGTGGQVGRNIQYF TGTGCCATCAGTGAGGGGACCGGAGGACAGGTTGGTCGAAACATTCAGTACTTC
TRBJ1-3 TRBV19 - medium-sized CASSIEETGNTIYF TGTGCCAGTAGTATAGAGGAGACTGGAAACACCATATATTTT
TRBJ2-3 TRBV27 - - CASSSGLSTDTQYF TGTGCCAGCAGCTCAGGGTTAAGCACAGATACGCAGTATTTT
TRBJ2-4 TRBV7-9 - - CASSLGSLAPAHIQYF TGTGCCAGCAGCTTAGGGTCACTAGCTCCGGCGCACATTCAGTACTTC
TRBJ2-7 TRBV27 - once CASSLTSLYEQYF TGTGCCAGCAGTTTGACTTCCCTTTACGAGCAGTACTTC